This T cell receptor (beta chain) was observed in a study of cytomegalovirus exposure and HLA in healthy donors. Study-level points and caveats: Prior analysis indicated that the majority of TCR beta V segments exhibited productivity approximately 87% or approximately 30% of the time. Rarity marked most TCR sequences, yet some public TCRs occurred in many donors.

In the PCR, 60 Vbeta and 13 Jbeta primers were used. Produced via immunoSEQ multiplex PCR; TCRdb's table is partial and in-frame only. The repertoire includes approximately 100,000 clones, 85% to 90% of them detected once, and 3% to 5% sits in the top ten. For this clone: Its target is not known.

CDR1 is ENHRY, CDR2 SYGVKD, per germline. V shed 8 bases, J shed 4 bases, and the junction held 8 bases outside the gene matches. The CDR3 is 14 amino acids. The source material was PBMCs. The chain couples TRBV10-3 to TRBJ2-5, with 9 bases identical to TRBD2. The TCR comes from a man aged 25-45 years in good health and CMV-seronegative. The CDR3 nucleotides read TGTGCCATCGGACCGACTAGCGGTGGAGAGACCCAGTACTTC. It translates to CAIGPTSGGETQYF.